This TCR beta chain was obtained from a study of regulatory T cells in long-lasting Graves disease. Investigators prepared the TCR beta libraries by applying iRepertoire HTBI primers and Arm-PCR of CDR3 regions. MiXCR, applied by TCRdb to the multiplex PCR reads, yields one record per CDR3 protein. Of hundreds of thousands of distinct CDR3 sequences detected, 13% appear once; the ten largest clones hold about 9.1%. Details on this clonotype: Its specificity is unknown.

Germline V gives CDR1 DFQATT, CDR2 SNEGSKA (reference sequence). The length of the CDR3 is 14 residues. V was clipped by 6 bases and J by 3 bases; unmatched bases: 7. Noted time point: newly diagnosed GD, antithyroid drugs for less than 3 months. Making the TCR library involved RNA that had been extracted from PBMCs. General study results and limits: Public clonotype sharing was higher in persistent than newly diagnosed patients.

The data were also submitted as part of a second study, on T cells in Graves' hyperthyroidism and ophthalmopathy. This second study notes: It was considered stable Graves' hyperthyroidism when ophthalmopathy did not progress within 18 months. When the TCR CDR3 underwent first-round RT-PCR, the HTBI primer set was used.

Source: peripheral blood mononuclear cells (PBMCs), taken at new diagnosis, from a patient treated with antithyroid drugs. The source of this sequence is a man aged 30 to 39 with Graves disease. The chain joins TRBV20-1 to TRBJ2-7; 11 nucleotides line up with TRBD2. The CDR3 protein is CSAAPGTSGYEQYF. The DNA for the CDR3 is TGCAGTGCCGCACCCGGGACTAGCGGCTACGAGCAGTACTTC.